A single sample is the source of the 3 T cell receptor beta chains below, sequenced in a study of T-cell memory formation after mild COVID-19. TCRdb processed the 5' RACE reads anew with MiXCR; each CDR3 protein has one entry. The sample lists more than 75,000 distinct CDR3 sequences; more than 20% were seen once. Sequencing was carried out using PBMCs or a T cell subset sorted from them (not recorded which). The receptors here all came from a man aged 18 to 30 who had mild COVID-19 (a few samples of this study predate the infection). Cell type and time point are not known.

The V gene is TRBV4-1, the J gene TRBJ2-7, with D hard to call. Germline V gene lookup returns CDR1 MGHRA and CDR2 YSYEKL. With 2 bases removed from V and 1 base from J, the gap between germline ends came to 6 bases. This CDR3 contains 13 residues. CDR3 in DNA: TGCGCCAGCAGCCAACAGCTTTCCTACGAGCAGTACTTC. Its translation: CASSQQLSYEQYF.

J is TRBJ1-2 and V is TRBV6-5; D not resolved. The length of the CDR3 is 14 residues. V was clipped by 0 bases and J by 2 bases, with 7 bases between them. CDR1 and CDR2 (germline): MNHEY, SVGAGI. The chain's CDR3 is CASSYSSKNYGYTF. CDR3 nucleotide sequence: TGTGCCAGCAGTTACTCGTCCAAGAACTATGGCTACACCTTC.

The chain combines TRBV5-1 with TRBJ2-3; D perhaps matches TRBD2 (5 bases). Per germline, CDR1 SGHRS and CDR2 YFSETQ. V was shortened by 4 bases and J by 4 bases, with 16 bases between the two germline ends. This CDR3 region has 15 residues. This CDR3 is CASSPGPLGADTQYF. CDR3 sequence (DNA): TGCGCCAGCAGCCCAGGACCCCTCGGGGCAGATACGCAGTATTTT.